A single sample is the source of the 25 T cell receptor beta chains below, sequenced in a study of CD8+ T cells in alopecia areata. As the sequencing template, cDNA was produced by extracting RNA and reverse transcribing it. The table came from immunoSEQ multiplex PCR; TCRdb's copy has only in-frame clones and leaves some out. The data hold 110,000 or so clones, with 55% to 70% observed a single time. The sequenced material came from CD4+ T cells sorted from blood. The receptors originated from a human donor in good health.

This clone turned up a few times. The rearrangement uses TRBV11-2 and TRBJ2-7; tentatively, D is TRBD1 or TRBD2 (5 bases each). Germline CDR1 is SGHAT and CDR2 is FQNNGV. The CDR3 contains 14 residues. Trimming stripped 0 bases from V and 3 bases from J, with 9 bases between. The CDR3 DNA is TGTGCCAGCAGCTTAGATGGGACGGACTACGAGCAGTACTTC. As protein: CASSLDGTDYEQYF.

The chain has TRBV29-1 and TRBJ1-1, with a possible D match to TRBD1 (5 bases). CDR3 size: 13 residues. Trimming took off 1 base at V and 12 bases at J, with 18 bases between the two ends. Per the germline V gene, CDR1 is SQVTM and CDR2 is ANQGSEA. The CDR3 reads CSVEASGGDFTFF. The DNA for the CDR3 is TGCAGCGTTGAAGCCTCCGGGGGAGATTTCACTTTCTTT.

This clone was seen a single time. The CDR3 sequence: CAGRTSQGIPEAFF. The CDR3 bases are TGTGCCGGTAGAACCTCACAGGGTATCCCTGAAGCTTTCTTT. The chain employs TRBV2 and TRBJ1-1; a possible D gene is TRBD1 (6 bases). Germline CDR1 is SNHLY and CDR2 is FYNNEI. The CDR3 loop spans 14 amino acids. Deletions cut 11 bases from V and 6 bases from J, with 22 bases between.

The chain links TRBV4-2 to TRBJ2-3, with TRBD2 identical over 8 bases. Trimming at V came to 0 bases and at J to 4 bases, leaving 9 bases not matched to a gene. The CDR3 has 17 amino acids. From germline, CDR1 is LGHNA and CDR2 YNFKEQ. CDR3 residues: CASSQDYPAGVPDTQYF. The DNA for the CDR3 is TGTGCCAGCAGCCAAGATTACCCAGCGGGGGTTCCAGATACGCAGTATTTT.

Only a few counts were recorded for this clone. The rearrangement uses TRBV7-8 and TRBJ2-3, with D perhaps given as TRBD1 or TRBD2 (6 bases each). Trimming stripped 0 bases from V and 0 bases from J, with 13 bases between. This CDR3 is 17 amino acids long. Germline values: CDR1 SGHVS, CDR2 FQNEAQ. CDR3 nucleotide sequence: TGTGCCAGCAGCTTAGCGAAGGGGGGCCCTAGCACAGATACGCAGTATTTT. Translated: CASSLAKGGPSTDTQYF.

Note on this clone: This sample also contains other DNA sequences that code for the same CDR3. V and J are TRBV30 and TRBJ2-7, with D unclear. This CDR3 has 11 amino acids. Germline assignment: CDR1 GTSNPN and CDR2 SVGIG (reference sequence). V lost 0 bases and J 4 bases, leaving 4 bases between the germline ends. This CDR3 is CAWSVDYEQYF. For the CDR3, the DNA is TGTGCCTGGAGTGTTGATTACGAGCAGTACTTC.

The rearrangement uses TRBV29-1 and TRBJ2-7; perhaps TRBD2 as D (6 bases). In germline, CDR1 is SQVTM, CDR2 ANQGSEA. The CDR3 length is 14 residues. Deletions cut 4 bases from V and 2 bases from J, with 15 bases between. The CDR3 region is CSVGPPGLTYEQYF. CDR3 nucleotides: TGCAGCGTTGGACCACCGGGACTCACCTACGAGCAGTACTTC.

V usage is TRBV7-2 and J usage is TRBJ2-3, with 7 bases fitting TRBD2. The CDR3 sequence is 12 residues long. Germline CDR1 reads SGHTA; CDR2 reads FQGNSA. The V and J ends lost 7 bases and 4 bases, in that order; junction bases with no gene match: 2. The chain's CDR3 is CASTREADTQYF. CDR3 sequence (DNA): TGTGCCAGCACACGGGAGGCAGATACGCAGTATTTT.

The chain employs TRBV10-3 and TRBJ2-5; TRBD1 matches 7 bases. Germline V CDR1 and CDR2: ENHRY, SYGVKD. V shed 4 bases and J 4 bases; nucleotides not matched to a gene: 6. CDR3 length: 14 amino acids. CDR3 in amino acids: CAISAGTARETQYF. CDR3 bases: TGTGCCATCAGTGCCGGGACAGCAAGAGAGACCCAGTACTTC.

This clone was seen just once. The chain has TRBV6-5 and TRBJ2-5; the match to TRBD2 covers 7 bases. This CDR3 has 14 amino acids. J lost 7 bases, V lost 7 bases, and 12 bases had no gene match. The germline CDR1 and CDR2 sequences are MNHEY and SVGAGI. The CDR3 nucleotides read TGTGCCAGCAAGACCGGGGGGACGTTCGGGACCCAGTACTTC. It codes for CASKTGGTFGTQYF.

V and J are TRBV5-4 and TRBJ2-5; maybe TRBD1 (7 bases). This CDR3 has 14 amino acids. Trimming cost V 0 bases and J 4 bases, with 10 bases left between them. Germline CDR1 reads SGHNT; CDR2 reads YYREEE (reference sequence). The CDR3 loop is CASSLVQGGETQYF. The CDR3 DNA reads TGTGCCAGCAGCTTGGTGCAGGGGGGAGAGACCCAGTACTTC.

Only a few counts were recorded for this clone. V usage is TRBV2 and J usage is TRBJ2-2; TRBD1 might be the D (5 bases). Germline V CDR1 and CDR2: SNHLY, FYNNEI. CDR3 length: 16 residues. V was shortened by 7 bases and J by 0 bases, with 15 bases between the two germline ends. The CDR3 loop reads CASKSRTTTNTGELFF. CDR3 coding DNA: TGTGCCAGCAAGAGCAGGACAACAACGAACACCGGGGAGCTGTTTTTT.

This clone has only one observation. The chain recombines TRBV23-1 with TRBJ1-5; the D is unclear. TRBV23-1 is noted as an ORF with a role that remains uncertain. Trimming cost V 0 bases and J 8 bases, with 8 bases left between them. The CDR3 length is 13 residues. CDR3 sequence: CASSQSPLEPQHF. CDR3 DNA sequence: TGCGCCAGCAGTCAATCTCCTTTGGAGCCCCAGCATTTT.

This rearrangement joins TRBV27 to TRBJ2-7; D possibly corresponds to TRBD2 (5 bases). The CDR3 totals 14 residues. V lost 2 bases and J 7 bases, leaving 15 bases between the germline ends. Germline V lookup: CDR1 MNHEY, CDR2 SMNVEV (reference sequence). The CDR3 here is CASSLRSGDGEQYF. The CDR3 DNA reads TGTGCCAGCAGTTTAAGGTCCGGGGATGGAGAGCAGTACTTC.

The chain carries TRBV5-4 and TRBJ2-5, with 9 bases identical to TRBD2. This CDR3 is 14 amino acids long. CDR1 is SGHNT, CDR2 YYREEE, per germline (reference sequence). Trimming took 10 bases from V and 1 from J; bases not matched to a gene: 8. The chain's CDR3 is CAGAASGAQETQYF. In DNA form, the CDR3 reads TGTGCCGGGGCGGCTAGCGGGGCCCAAGAGACCCAGTACTTC.

The rearrangement uses TRBV5-1 and TRBJ2-3; 10 nucleotides agree with TRBD1. This CDR3 spans 17 amino acids. Trimming removed 3 bases from V and 5 bases from J; junction bases left unmatched: 12. The germline gives CDR1 SGHRS, CDR2 YFSETQ. Here the CDR3 DNA reads TGCGCCAGCAGCTCCAGCAGTGGACAGGGGGGAGTAGATACGCAGTATTTT. It yields the protein CASSSSSGQGGVDTQYF.

This chain's CDR3 is CASSVTSIQETQYF. CDR3 DNA sequence: TGTGCCAGCAGCGTAACCAGTATCCAAGAGACCCAGTACTTC. The chain couples TRBV9 to TRBJ2-5; D gene unclear. Trimming left V 1 base short and J 1 base short, with 8 bases between. Germline V gives CDR1 SGDLS, CDR2 YYNGEE. CDR3 length: 14 amino acids.

This chain uses TRBV29-1 with TRBJ2-7; possibly TRBD1 or TRBD2 for D (5 bases each). From germline, CDR1 is SQVTM and CDR2 ANQGSEA. This CDR3 has 11 residues. V lost 7 bases and J lost 6, with 13 bases in between. CDR3 loop: CSAAPGAEQYF. As DNA, the CDR3 is TGCAGCGCCGCCCCCGGGGCCGAGCAGTACTTC.

The chain is built from TRBV30 and TRBJ1-2; D unclear. The CDR3 is made up of 11 amino acids. V lost 1 base and J lost 4, with 4 bases in between. CDR1 and CDR2 (germline): GTSNPN, SVGIG (reference sequence). The CDR3 region has the DNA TGTGCCTGGAGTGAGGGCTATGGCTACACCTTC. This gives the protein CAWSEGYGYTF.

The CDR3 sequence: CASSSTVPTNEKLFF. CDR3 DNA sequence: TGCGCCAGCAGCTCGACAGTACCAACTAATGAAAAACTGTTTTTT. This sequence joins TRBV5-1 and TRBJ1-4; D might be TRBD1 (5 bases). Germline V gives CDR1 SGHRS, CDR2 YFSETQ. The CDR3 totals 15 residues. Deletions cut 3 bases from V and 0 bases from J, with 9 bases between.

The V and J genes are TRBV4-2 and TRBJ1-1; D is ambiguous. The CDR3 has 16 amino acids. The germline CDR1 and CDR2 sequences are LGHNA and YNFKEQ. The germline V and J ends were trimmed by 4 bases and 1 base, with 16 bases remaining between them. The CDR3 reads CASSRTPGRGNTEAFF. The DNA for the CDR3 is TGTGCCAGCAGCCGTACACCCGGAAGAGGGAACACTGAAGCTTTCTTT.

The chain recombines TRBV30 with TRBJ1-2, with D possibly matching TRBD1 (5 bases). V was shortened by 6 bases and J by 3 bases, with 11 bases between the two germline ends. CDR3 size: 12 residues. Germline lookup yields CDR1 GTSNPN and CDR2 SVGIG (reference sequence). The DNA for the CDR3 is TGTGCCTGCGGACAAGTGGACTATGGCTACACCTTC. This gives the protein CACGQVDYGYTF.

The gene calls are TRBV5-1 and TRBJ1-1, with 8 bases lining up with TRBD1. The V gene's germline CDR1 is SGHRS and CDR2 YFSETQ. V shed 0 bases, J shed 4 bases, and the junction held 8 bases outside the gene matches. The CDR3 has 16 amino acids. The DNA for the CDR3 is TGCGCCAGCAGCTTGGTTGCAGGGGGCGTGGGCACTGAAGCTTTCTTT. This encodes CASSLVAGGVGTEAFF. Supplemented by reference TRBV5-1 and TRBJ1-1, the full variable domain reads KAGVTQTPRYLIKTRGQQVTLSCSPISGHRSVSWYQQTPGQGLQFLFEYFSETQRNKGNFPGRFSGRQFSNSRSEMNVSTLELGDSALYLCASSLVAGGVGTEAFFGQGTRLTVV.

The chain uses TRBV29-1 and TRBJ1-1; TRBD1 matches 11 bases. V was clipped by 6 bases and J by 5 bases; unmatched bases: 5. The CDR3 contains 13 residues. Germline V gene lookup returns CDR1 SQVTM and CDR2 ANQGSEA. The CDR3 is CSVGQGAGTEAFF. DNA for the CDR3: TGCAGCGTAGGACAGGGGGCTGGGACTGAAGCTTTCTTT.

This clone was detected only a few times. CDR3 nucleotides: TGTGCCAGCAGGGTCCTGGGAGCGGGGGGGAATACGCAGTATTTT. Amino acid sequence: CASRVLGAGGNTQYF. J is TRBJ2-3 and V is TRBV27, with 10 bases identical to TRBD2. Germline trimming cut 6 bases from V and 7 bases from J; bases unmatched to any gene: 10. In germline, CDR1 is MNHEY, CDR2 SMNVEV (reference sequence). The CDR3 is 15 amino acids.